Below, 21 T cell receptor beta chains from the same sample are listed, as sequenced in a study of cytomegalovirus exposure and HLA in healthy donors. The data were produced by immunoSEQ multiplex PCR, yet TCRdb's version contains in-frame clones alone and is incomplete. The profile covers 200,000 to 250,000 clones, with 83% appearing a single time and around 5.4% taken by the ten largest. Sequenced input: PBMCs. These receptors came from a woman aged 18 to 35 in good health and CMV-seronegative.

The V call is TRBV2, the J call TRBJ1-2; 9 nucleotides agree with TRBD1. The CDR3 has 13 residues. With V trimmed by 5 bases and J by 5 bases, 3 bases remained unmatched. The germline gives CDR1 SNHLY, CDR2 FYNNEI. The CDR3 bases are TGTGCCAGCAGTCGGGACAGGGAGTATGGCTACACCTTC. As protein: CASSRDREYGYTF.

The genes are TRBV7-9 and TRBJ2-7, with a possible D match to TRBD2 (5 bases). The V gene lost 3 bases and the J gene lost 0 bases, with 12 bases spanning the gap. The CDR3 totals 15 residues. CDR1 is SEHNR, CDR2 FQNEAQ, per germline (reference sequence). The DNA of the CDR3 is TGTGCCAGCAGCTTCGAGGGCGGAAGCTCCTACGAGCAGTACTTC. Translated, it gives CASSFEGGSSYEQYF.

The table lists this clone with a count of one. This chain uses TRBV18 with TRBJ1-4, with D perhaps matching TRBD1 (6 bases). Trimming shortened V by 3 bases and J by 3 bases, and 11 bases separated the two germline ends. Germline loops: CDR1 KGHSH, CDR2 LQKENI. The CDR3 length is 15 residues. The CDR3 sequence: CASSPRQAANEKLFF. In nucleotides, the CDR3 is TGTGCCAGCTCACCTCGACAGGCGGCTAATGAAAAACTGTTTTTT. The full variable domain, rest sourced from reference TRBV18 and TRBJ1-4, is NAGVMQNPRHLVRRRGQEARLRCSPMKGHSHVYWYRQLPEEGLKFMVYLQKENIIDESGMPKERFSAEFPKEGPSILRIQQVVRGDSAAYFCASSPRQAANEKLFFGSGTQLSVL.

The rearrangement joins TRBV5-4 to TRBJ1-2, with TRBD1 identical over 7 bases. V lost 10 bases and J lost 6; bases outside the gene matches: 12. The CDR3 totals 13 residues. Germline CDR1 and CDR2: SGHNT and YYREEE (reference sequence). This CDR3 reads CAGGGRSRDGYTF. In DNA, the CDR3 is TGTGCCGGAGGGGGCCGATCCCGGGATGGCTACACCTTC.

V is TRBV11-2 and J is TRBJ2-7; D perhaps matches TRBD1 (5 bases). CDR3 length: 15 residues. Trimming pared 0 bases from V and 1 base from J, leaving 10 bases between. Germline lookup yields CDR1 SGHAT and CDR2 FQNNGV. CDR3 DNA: TGTGCCAGCAGCTTAGAGGGAAGGGGATCCTACGAGCAGTACTTC. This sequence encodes CASSLEGRGSYEQYF.

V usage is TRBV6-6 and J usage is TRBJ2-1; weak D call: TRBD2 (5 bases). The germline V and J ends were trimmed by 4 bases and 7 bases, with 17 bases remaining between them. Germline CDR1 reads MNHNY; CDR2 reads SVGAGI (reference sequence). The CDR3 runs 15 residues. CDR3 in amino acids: CASSFLGGSDNEQFF. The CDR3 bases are TGTGCCAGCAGTTTCCTAGGAGGCTCCGATAATGAGCAGTTCTTC.

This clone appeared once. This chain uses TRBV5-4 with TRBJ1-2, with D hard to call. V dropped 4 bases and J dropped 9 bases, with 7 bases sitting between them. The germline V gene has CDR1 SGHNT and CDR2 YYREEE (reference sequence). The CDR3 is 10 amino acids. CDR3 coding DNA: TGTGCCAGCAGCGGCACGAGCTACACCTTC. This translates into CASSGTSYTF.

The CDR3 coding sequence is TGTGCCAGCAAGACAGGGGCTAATGAAAAACTGTTTTTT. Translating it yields CASKTGANEKLFF. The V gene is TRBV27, the J gene TRBJ1-4; TRBD1 aligns across 8 bases. CDR1 is MNHEY and CDR2 is SMNVEV in the germline V gene (reference sequence). This CDR3 comprises 13 residues. V lost 7 bases, J lost 3 bases, and 1 base stayed unmatched.

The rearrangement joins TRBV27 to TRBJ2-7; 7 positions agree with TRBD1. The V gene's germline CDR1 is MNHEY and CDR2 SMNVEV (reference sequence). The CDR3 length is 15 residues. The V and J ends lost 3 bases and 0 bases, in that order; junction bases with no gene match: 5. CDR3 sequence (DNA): TGTGCCAGCAGTTTGAAGGCAGGGGGCTCCTACGAGCAGTACTTC. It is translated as CASSLKAGGSYEQYF.

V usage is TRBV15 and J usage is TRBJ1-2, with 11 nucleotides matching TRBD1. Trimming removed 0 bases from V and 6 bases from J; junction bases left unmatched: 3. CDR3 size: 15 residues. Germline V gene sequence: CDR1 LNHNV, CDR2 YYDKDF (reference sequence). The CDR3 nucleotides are TGTGCCACCAGCAGAGATGGGACAGGGGGAGATGGCTACACCTTC. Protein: CATSRDGTGGDGYTF.

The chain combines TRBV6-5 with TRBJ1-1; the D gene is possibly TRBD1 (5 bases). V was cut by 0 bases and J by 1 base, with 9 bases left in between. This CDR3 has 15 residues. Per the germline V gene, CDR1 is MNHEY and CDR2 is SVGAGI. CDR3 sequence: CASSYSRQQNTEAFF. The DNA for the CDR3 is TGTGCCAGCAGTTACTCGAGACAGCAGAACACTGAAGCTTTCTTT.

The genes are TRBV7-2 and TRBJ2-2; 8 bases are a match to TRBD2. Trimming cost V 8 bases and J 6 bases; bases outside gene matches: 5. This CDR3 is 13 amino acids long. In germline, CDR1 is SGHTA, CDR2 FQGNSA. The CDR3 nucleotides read TGTGCCAGCGCCACGGGACTAGCCGGGGAGCTGTTTTTT. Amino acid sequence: CASATGLAGELFF.

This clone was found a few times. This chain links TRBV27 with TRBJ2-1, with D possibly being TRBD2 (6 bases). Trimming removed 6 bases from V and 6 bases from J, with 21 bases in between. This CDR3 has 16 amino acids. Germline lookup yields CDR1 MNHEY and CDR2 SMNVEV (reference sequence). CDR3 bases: TGTGCCAGCAGGACGCGGCGGGATCGGGTCTTCAATGAGCAGTTCTTC. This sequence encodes CASRTRRDRVFNEQFF.

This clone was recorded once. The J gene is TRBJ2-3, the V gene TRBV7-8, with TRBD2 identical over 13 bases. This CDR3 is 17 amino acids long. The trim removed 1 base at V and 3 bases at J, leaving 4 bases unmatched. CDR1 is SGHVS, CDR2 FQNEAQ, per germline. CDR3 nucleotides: TGTGCCAGCAGCTTAGAACTAGCGGGAGGGCCAACAGATACGCAGTATTTT. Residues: CASSLELAGGPTDTQYF.

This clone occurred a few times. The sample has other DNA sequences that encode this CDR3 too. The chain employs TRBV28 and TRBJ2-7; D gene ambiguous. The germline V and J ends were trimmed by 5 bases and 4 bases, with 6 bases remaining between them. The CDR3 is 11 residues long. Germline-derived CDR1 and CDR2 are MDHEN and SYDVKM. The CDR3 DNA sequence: TGTGCCAGCAGTCTCCAATACGAGCAGTACTTC. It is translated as CASSLQYEQYF.

CDR3 nucleotide sequence: TGTGCCAGCTCACCGATGACAGGGGAAGGGACTGAAGCTTTCTTT. This encodes CASSPMTGEGTEAFF. The chain couples TRBV18 to TRBJ1-1; TRBD1 matches at 8 bases. The germline V gene encodes CDR1 KGHSH and CDR2 LQKENI. With 3 bases clipped from V and 5 bases from J, the junction kept 8 bases outside the gene matches. This CDR3 has 15 amino acids.

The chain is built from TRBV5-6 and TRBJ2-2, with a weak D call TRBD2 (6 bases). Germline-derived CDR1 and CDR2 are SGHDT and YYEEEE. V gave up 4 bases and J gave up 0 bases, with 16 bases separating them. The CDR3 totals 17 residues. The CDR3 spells CASSRVADITNTGELFF. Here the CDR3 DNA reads TGTGCCAGCAGCCGCGTAGCGGATATTACGAACACCGGGGAGCTGTTTTTT.

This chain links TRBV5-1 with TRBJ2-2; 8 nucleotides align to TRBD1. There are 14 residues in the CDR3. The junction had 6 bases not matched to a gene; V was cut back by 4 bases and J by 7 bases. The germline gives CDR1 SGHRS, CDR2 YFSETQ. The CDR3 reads CASSPGGRNGELFF. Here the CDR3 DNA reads TGCGCCAGCAGCCCAGGGGGCAGGAACGGGGAGCTGTTTTTT.

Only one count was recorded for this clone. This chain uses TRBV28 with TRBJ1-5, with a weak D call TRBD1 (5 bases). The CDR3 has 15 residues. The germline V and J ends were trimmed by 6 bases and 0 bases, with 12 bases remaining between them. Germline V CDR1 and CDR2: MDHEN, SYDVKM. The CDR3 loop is CASRVRGVSNQPQHF. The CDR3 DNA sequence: TGTGCCAGCAGGGTCCGGGGGGTTAGCAATCAGCCCCAGCATTTT.

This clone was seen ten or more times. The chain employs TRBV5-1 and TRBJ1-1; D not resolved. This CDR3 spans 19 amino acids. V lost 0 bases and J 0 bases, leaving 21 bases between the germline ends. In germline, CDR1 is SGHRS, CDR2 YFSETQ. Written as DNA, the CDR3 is TGCGCCAGCAGCTTGGGACGGGCCTCCCGCCTAGGACTGAACACTGAAGCTTTCTTT. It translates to CASSLGRASRLGLNTEAFF.

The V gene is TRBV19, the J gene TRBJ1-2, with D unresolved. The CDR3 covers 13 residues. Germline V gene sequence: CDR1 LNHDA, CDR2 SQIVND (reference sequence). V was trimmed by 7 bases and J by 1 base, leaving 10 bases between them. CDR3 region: CASTSAINYGYTF. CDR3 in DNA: TGTGCCAGTACCTCTGCGATTAACTATGGCTACACCTTC.